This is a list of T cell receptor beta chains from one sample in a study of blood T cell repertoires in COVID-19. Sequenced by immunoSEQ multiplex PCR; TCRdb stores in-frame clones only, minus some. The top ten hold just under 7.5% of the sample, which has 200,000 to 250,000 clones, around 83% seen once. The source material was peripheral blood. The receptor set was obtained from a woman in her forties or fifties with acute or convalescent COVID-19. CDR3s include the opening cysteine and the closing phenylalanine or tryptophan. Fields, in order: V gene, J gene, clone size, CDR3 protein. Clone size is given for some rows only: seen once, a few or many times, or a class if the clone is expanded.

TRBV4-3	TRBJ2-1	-	CASSPGLADREQFF
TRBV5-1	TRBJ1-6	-	CASSLGSGTDNSPLHF
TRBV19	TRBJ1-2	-	CASKPTGRTNYGYTF
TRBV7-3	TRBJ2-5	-	CASSSQRGIQETQYF
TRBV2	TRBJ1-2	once	CAGGQGVNYGYTF
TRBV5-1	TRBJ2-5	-	CASSFGSGNQETQYF
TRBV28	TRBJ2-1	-	CASSLVREQFF
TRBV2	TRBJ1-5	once	CASSPSGNQPQHF
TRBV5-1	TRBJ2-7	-	CASSLLRQGLSYEQYF
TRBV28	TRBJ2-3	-	CASRLAGGRSDTQYF
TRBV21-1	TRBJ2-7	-	CASSKVVADSSSYEQYF
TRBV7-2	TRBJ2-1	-	CASSPDRGQYNEQFF
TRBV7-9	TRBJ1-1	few	CASSPGGTSYTEAFF
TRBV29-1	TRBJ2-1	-	CSVAGGRDNEQFF
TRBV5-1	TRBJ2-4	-	CASSEQGAENIQYF
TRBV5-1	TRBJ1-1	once	CASSLAALGAEAFF